The 18 T cell receptor beta chains listed next were all sequenced from one sample in a study of T cell repertoires in cytomegalovirus infection. TCRdb re-called the reads with MiXCR, one entry per CDR3 protein. The table records roughly 860,000 distinct CDR3 sequences, 32% of them present only once. Their antigen targets remain unknown. The source material was cultured CD8+ T cells from PBMCs, sampled from culture after CMV antigen stimulation. The receptor source for this set is a human donor in good health (CMV status not recorded). Some clones in this sample may be carry-over from other donors' samples.

The V gene is TRBV7-9, the J gene TRBJ1-2; no definite D call. V was cut by 1 base and J by 6 bases, with 12 bases left in between. From germline, CDR1 is SEHNR and CDR2 FQNEAQ (reference sequence). This CDR3 region has 14 residues. CDR3 coding DNA: TGTGCCAGCAGCTTAGATCACAGAGAAGATGGCTACACCTTC. Translating it yields CASSLDHREDGYTF.

This clonotype appeared a few times. The rearrangement uses TRBV6-2 or TRBV6-3 and TRBJ2-2; the D gene could be TRBD1 or TRBD2 (5 bases each). CDR3 length: 14 amino acids. V lost 4 bases, J lost 5 bases, and 11 bases lay in between. Per germline, CDR1 MNHEY and CDR2 SVGEGT. The CDR3 loop reads CASSSRDRTGELFF. As DNA, the CDR3 is TGTGCCAGCAGTTCCCGGGACCGTACCGGGGAGCTGTTTTTT.

The table lists this clonotype with a few counts. CDR3 residues: CASRPTPGGETQYF. CDR3 in DNA: TGTGCCAGCAGGCCTACTCCAGGGGGTGAGACCCAGTACTTC. The rearrangement links TRBV12-3 or TRBV12-4 to TRBJ2-5, with TRBD1 matching over 7 bases. V shed 6 bases and J 5 bases; nucleotides not matched to a gene: 9. The CDR3 sequence is 14 residues long.

The chain employs TRBV7-9 and TRBJ2-2; a weak D match, TRBD2 (6 bases). CDR3 length: 14 residues. Trimming left V 5 bases short and J 10 bases short, with 17 bases between. Germline CDR1 SEHNR, CDR2 FQNEAQ (reference sequence). The CDR3 DNA reads TGTGCCAGCAGCGTCGATTTGGGGGAGGAGGAGCTGTTTTTT. This sequence encodes CASSVDLGEEELFF.

The CDR3 DNA reads as TGCGCCAGCAGCCAAGCGGAGAGGAATGGCTACACCTTC. Its translation is CASSQAERNGYTF. The V gene is TRBV4-1, the J gene TRBJ1-2; D gene ambiguous. CDR3 length: 13 amino acids. Trimming stripped 1 base from V and 6 bases from J, with 9 bases between. Germline values: CDR1 MGHRA, CDR2 YSYEKL.

This clonotype was observed a handful of times. V gene TRBV6-5 combines with J gene TRBJ2-2, with 8 bases matching TRBD1. V shed 9 bases and J 1 base; nucleotides not matched to a gene: 4. Germline V CDR1 and CDR2: MNHEY, SVGAGI. This CDR3 contains 14 residues. As DNA, the CDR3 is TGTGCCAGTTTCGGGACAGGGAACACCGGGGAGCTGTTTTTT. Its protein product is CASFGTGNTGELFF.

The rearrangement joins TRBV10-3 to TRBJ1-1, with 8 nucleotides matching TRBD1. CDR3 length: 15 amino acids. The junction had 7 bases not matched to a gene; V was cut back by 7 bases and J by 0 bases. From germline, CDR1 is ENHRY and CDR2 SYGVKD. For the CDR3, the DNA is TGTGCCATCAAGGACAGGGAAAGCATGAACACTGAAGCTTTCTTT. Amino acids: CAIKDRESMNTEAFF.

The chain couples TRBV6-4 to TRBJ2-1; TRBD2 matches 15 bases. The CDR3 has 15 amino acids. Germline CDR1 MRHNA, CDR2 SNTAGT. V dropped 4 bases and J dropped 7; count of bases not matched to a gene: 2. Here the CDR3 reads CASSGTSGGGNEQFF. Written as DNA, the CDR3 is TGTGCCAGCAGTGGGACTAGCGGGGGGGGAAATGAGCAGTTCTTC.

This clonotype was observed a few times. This chain joins TRBV7-8 and TRBJ2-7; 7 positions agree with TRBD2. The CDR3 spans 12 residues. Germline-derived CDR1 and CDR2 are SGHVS and FQNEAQ. With V trimmed by 5 bases and J by 7 bases, 5 bases remained unmatched. CDR3 nucleotides: TGTGCCAGCAGCCCGGGTAGCGGGGAGCAGTACGTC. Residues: CASSPGSGEQYV.

This clonotype was seen a few times. The chain is built from TRBV4-3 and TRBJ2-1; TRBD2 agrees at 14 bases. This CDR3 is 15 amino acids long. Per germline, CDR1 LGHNA and CDR2 YSLEER. Trimming took 6 bases from V and 8 from J; bases not matched to a gene: 6. CDR3 loop: CASSLPGLAGDEQFF. CDR3 nucleotide sequence: TGCGCCAGCAGTCTTCCGGGACTAGCGGGGGATGAGCAGTTCTTC.

This clonotype was seen repeatedly, ten times or more. The CDR3 spells CASSLAIETGLEYGYTF. CDR3 nucleotide sequence: TGTGCCAGCAGCTTAGCGATAGAAACAGGGTTAGAATATGGCTACACCTTC. This chain uses TRBV7-2 with TRBJ1-2, with D tentatively TRBD1 (6 bases). V was trimmed by 0 bases and J by 5 bases, leaving 19 bases between them. This CDR3 has 17 residues. CDR1 SGHTA and CDR2 FQGNSA come from the germline V gene.

This clonotype was observed a handful of times. V usage is TRBV7-6 and J usage is TRBJ1-1; 9 bases are a match to TRBD1. The CDR3 is made up of 15 amino acids. The germline CDR1 and CDR2 sequences are SGHVS and FNYEAQ. The V gene end was trimmed by 5 bases and the J gene end by 3 bases; junction bases not matched to a gene: 7. The CDR3 nucleotides are TGTGCCAGCAGCCCGGGGACAGGGTCGGACACTGAAGCTTTCTTT. Translation gives CASSPGTGSDTEAFF.

The chain recombines TRBV7-6 with TRBJ2-7, with D possibly matching TRBD2 (6 bases). Trimming cost V 2 bases and J 5 bases, with 13 bases left between them. The V gene's germline CDR1 is SGHVS and CDR2 FNYEAQ. This CDR3 has 14 residues. Here the CDR3 DNA reads TGTGCCAGCAGCTTAAAACGGAGGGACCACGAGCAGTACTTC. Translated: CASSLKRRDHEQYF. Full variable domain (rest looked up from reference TRBV7-6 and TRBJ2-7): GAGVSQSPRYKVTKRGQDVALRCDPISGHVSLYWYRQALGQGPEFLTYFNYEAQQDKSGLPNDRFSAERPEGSISTLTIQRTEQRDSAMYRCASSLKRRDHEQYFGPGTRLTVT.

This chain joins TRBV6-6 and TRBJ2-7; 13 bases fit TRBD2. The CDR3 contains 19 residues. Germline assignment: CDR1 MNHNY and CDR2 SVGAGI (reference sequence). The V gene end was trimmed by 6 bases and the J gene end by 0 bases; junction bases not matched to a gene: 14. The CDR3 reads CASSRSGTSGAPSSYEQYF. The DNA of the CDR3 is TGTGCCAGCAGCCGCTCCGGGACTAGCGGGGCCCCGAGCTCCTACGAGCAGTACTTC.

CDR3 loop: CASSFFGDSNQPQHF. As DNA, the CDR3 is TGTGCCAGCAGTTTCTTTGGGGATAGCAATCAGCCCCAGCATTTT. The chain links TRBV27 to TRBJ1-5; D gene unclear. Trimming took off 3 bases at V and 0 bases at J, with 9 bases between the two ends. The CDR3 runs to 15 residues. The germline gives CDR1 MNHEY, CDR2 SMNVEV (reference sequence).

This clonotype was detected only a few times. The chain couples TRBV7-9 to TRBJ1-2; TRBD1 matches 10 bases. The CDR3 has 15 residues. Germline loops: CDR1 SEHNR, CDR2 FQNEAQ (reference sequence). The V and J ends lost 2 bases and 4 bases, in that order; junction bases with no gene match: 4. This chain's CDR3 is CASSLSGTGVYGYTF. The CDR3 nucleotides read TGTGCCAGCAGCTTATCCGGGACAGGGGTCTATGGCTACACCTTC.

The chain combines TRBV28 with TRBJ2-2, with 8 bases lining up with TRBD1. This CDR3 is 15 amino acids long. CDR1 is MDHEN, CDR2 SYDVKM, per germline. Unmatched junction bases numbered 2, after V lost 4 bases and J lost 1 base. The CDR3 sequence is CASSWDRMNTGELFF. CDR3 in DNA: TGTGCCAGCAGTTGGGACAGGATGAACACCGGGGAGCTGTTTTTT. Complete variable domain (other parts from reference TRBV28 and TRBJ2-2): DVKVTQSSRYLVKRTGEKVFLECVQDMDHENMFWYRQDPGLGLRLIYFSYDVKMKEKGDIPEGYSVSREKKERFSLILESASTNQTSMYLCASSWDRMNTGELFFGEGSRLTVL.

In this sample, this clonotype turned up once. V and J are TRBV20-1 and TRBJ2-5; the D gene is possibly TRBD2 (5 bases). CDR3 length equals 14 residues. Trimming left V 0 bases short and J 5 bases short, with 13 bases between. CDR1 DFQATT and CDR2 SNEGSKA come from the germline V gene (reference sequence). The CDR3 sequence: CSARDRLALETQYF. Here the CDR3 DNA reads TGCAGTGCTAGAGATCGGCTAGCCTTGGAGACCCAGTACTTC.